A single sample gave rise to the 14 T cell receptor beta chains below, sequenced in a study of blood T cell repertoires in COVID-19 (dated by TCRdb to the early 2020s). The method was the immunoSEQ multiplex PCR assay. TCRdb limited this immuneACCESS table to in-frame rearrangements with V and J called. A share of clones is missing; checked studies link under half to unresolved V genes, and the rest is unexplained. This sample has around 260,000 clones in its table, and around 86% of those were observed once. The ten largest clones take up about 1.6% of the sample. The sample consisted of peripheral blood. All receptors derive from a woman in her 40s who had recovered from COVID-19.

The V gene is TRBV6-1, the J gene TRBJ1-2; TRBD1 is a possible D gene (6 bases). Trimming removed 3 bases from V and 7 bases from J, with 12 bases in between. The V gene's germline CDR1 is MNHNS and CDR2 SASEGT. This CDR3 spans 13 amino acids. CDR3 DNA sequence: TGTGCCAGCAGTGAGTGGGGGCGCGGTGGCTACACCTTC. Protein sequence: CASSEWGRGGYTF.

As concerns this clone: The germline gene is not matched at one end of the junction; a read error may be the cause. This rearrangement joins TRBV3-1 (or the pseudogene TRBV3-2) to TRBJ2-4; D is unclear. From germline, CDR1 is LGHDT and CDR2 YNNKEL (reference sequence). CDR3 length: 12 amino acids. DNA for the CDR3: TGTGCCAGCAGCCAAGACGATATTGAATTCGGCTTC. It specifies CASSQDDIEFGF.

The CDR3 loop reads CASSWTSGGPYNEQFF. The CDR3 DNA is TGTGCCAGCAGCTGGACTAGCGGGGGCCCCTACAATGAGCAGTTCTTC. J is TRBJ2-1 and V is TRBV5-6, with TRBD2 matching 13 bases. Germline V gene sequence: CDR1 SGHDT, CDR2 YYEEEE. Trimming cost V 3 bases and J 2 bases; bases outside gene matches: 2. CDR3 length: 16 residues.

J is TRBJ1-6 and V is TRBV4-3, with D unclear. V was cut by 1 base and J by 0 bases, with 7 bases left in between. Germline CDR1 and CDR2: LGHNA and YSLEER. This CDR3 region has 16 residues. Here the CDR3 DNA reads TGCGCCAGCAGCCAAGTCTGGAGCTCCTATAATTCACCCCTCCACTTT. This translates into CASSQVWSSYNSPLHF.

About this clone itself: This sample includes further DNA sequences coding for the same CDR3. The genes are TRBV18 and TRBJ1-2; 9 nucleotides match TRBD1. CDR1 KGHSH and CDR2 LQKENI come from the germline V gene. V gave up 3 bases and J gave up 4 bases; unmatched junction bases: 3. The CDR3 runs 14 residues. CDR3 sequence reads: CASSPGQGLYGYTF. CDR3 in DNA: TGTGCCAGCTCACCGGGACAGGGACTCTATGGCTACACCTTC.

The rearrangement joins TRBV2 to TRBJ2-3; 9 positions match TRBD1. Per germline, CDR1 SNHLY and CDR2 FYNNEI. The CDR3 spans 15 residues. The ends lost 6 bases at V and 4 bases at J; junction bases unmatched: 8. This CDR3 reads CASSVYRGRADTQYF. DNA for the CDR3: TGTGCCAGCAGCGTTTACAGGGGGCGGGCAGATACGCAGTATTTT.

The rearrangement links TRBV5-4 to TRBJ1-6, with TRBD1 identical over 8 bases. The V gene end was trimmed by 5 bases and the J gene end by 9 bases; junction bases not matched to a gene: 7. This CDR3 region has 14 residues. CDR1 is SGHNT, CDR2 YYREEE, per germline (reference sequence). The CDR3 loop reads CASRLGQGGSPLHF. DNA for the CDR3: TGTGCCAGCAGACTAGGACAGGGAGGTTCACCCCTCCACTTT.

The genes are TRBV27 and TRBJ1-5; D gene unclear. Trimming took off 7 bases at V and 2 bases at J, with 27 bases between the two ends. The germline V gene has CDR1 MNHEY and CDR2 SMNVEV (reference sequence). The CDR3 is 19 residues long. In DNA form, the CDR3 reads TGTGCCAGCACCGAGCTCCCCCTAGGGAGGGCAGAGGGCAATCAGCCCCAGCATTTT. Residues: CASTELPLGRAEGNQPQHF.

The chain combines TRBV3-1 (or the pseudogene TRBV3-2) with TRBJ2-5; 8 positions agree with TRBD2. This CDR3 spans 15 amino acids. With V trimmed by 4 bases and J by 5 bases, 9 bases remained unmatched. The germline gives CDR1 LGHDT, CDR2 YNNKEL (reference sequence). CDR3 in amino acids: CASSRQVAGPETQYF. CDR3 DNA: TGTGCCAGCAGCCGGCAGGTAGCGGGGCCGGAGACCCAGTACTTC.

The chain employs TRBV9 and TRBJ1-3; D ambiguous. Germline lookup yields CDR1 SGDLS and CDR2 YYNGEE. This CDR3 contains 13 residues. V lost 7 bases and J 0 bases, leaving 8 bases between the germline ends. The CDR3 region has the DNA TGTGCCAGCGGAGGCTACTCTGGAAACACCATATATTTT. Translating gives CASGGYSGNTIYF.

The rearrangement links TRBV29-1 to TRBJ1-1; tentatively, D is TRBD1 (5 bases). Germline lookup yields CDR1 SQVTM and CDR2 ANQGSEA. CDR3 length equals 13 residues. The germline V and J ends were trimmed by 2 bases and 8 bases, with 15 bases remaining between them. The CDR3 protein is CSVESDLGLEAFF. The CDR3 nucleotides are TGCAGCGTTGAAAGCGACCTGGGGCTCGAAGCTTTCTTT.

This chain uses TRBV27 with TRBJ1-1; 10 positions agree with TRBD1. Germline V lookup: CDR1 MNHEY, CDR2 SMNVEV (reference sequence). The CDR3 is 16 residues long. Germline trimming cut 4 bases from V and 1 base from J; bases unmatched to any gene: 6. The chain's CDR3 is CASSSRQGATNTEAFF. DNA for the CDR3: TGTGCCAGCAGTTCCAGACAGGGGGCAACGAACACTGAAGCTTTCTTT.

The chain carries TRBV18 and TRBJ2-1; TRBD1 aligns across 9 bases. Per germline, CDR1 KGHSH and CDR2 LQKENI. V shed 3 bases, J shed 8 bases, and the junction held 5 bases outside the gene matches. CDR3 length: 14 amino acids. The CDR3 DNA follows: TGTGCCAGCTCACCTAGGACAGGGGAGGATGAGCAGTTCTTC. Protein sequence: CASSPRTGEDEQFF.

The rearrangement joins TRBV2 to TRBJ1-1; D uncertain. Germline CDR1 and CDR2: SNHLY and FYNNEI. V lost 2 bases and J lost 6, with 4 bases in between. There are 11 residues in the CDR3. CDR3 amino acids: CASSELPEAFF. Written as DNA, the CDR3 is TGTGCCAGCAGTGAACTCCCTGAAGCTTTCTTT.